This T cell receptor beta chain was retrieved from a study of radiation and T cells in renal cell carcinoma. The wider study: Nephrectomy followed 15 Gy stereotactic body radiation by 4 weeks.

With respect to this clone: The antigen is not known.

Clones were read by immunoSEQ multiplex PCR, and TCRdb kept only the in-frame ones, dropping some. The sample includes over 45,000 clones, roughly three quarters seen only once; the top ten take 7.3%. CDR3 length equals 16 residues. Germline assignment: CDR1 SGHRS and CDR2 YFSETQ. Trimming shortened V by 2 bases and J by 3 bases, and 17 bases separated the two germline ends. The time point denotes: baseline pretreatment blood. Treatment specified: 15 Gy SBRT to primary tumor, nephrectomy 4 weeks later. Blood was sampled at baseline, 2 weeks and 4 weeks after SBRT. Study results and limitations: From baseline, blood top tumor clonotypes peaked at 2 weeks post-radiation.

The chain couples TRBV5-1 to TRBJ1-2, with D possibly being TRBD1 (6 bases). The sample was blood, taken from a patient whose treatment included radiotherapy and nephrectomy. This clonotype was sampled from a man aged 60 to 69 with renal cell carcinoma. CDR3 coding DNA: TGCGCCAGCAGCTTTTTGGAGTGGGGGGGCGACTATGGCTACACCTTC. This translates into CASSFLEWGGDYGYTF.